The rows below give T cell receptor beta chains drawn from one sample of a study of Ad26.COV2.S vaccination and SARS-CoV-2 variants. The repertoire was sequenced with immunoSEQ multiplex PCR; TCRdb's copy has only in-frame clones and lacks some. The table lists 350,000 to 450,000 clones, roughly 94% of them singletons. Sequenced material: peripheral blood, taken after recovery from COVID-19. The receptor set was obtained from a human donor who had recovered from COVID-19. CDR3s include the opening cysteine and the closing phenylalanine or tryptophan. D genes are given only for firm matches. Not all rows give a size; the values are once, few, many and, for expanded clones, a class.

J | size | length | V | D | CDR3 | DNA
TRBJ1-5 | - | 15 | TRBV6-5 | - | CASRTGTYSNQPQHF | TGTGCCAGCAGAACCGGAACGTATAGCAATCAGCCCCAGCATTTT
TRBJ2-3 | - | 16 | TRBV7-9 | TRBD1 | CASSRQGGTSTDTQYF | TGTGCCAGCAGCAGACAGGGGGGCACGAGCACAGATACGCAGTATTTT
TRBJ1-3 | - | 13 | TRBV7-2 | - | CASSSRSGNTIYF | TGTGCCAGCAGCTCACGCTCTGGAAACACCATATATTTT
TRBJ1-2 | - | 13 | TRBV7-9 | - | CASSLGAAYGYTF | TGTGCCAGCAGCTTAGGGGCAGCCTATGGCTACACCTTC
TRBJ1-6 | - | 15 | TRBV2 | - | CASRPGIQDNSPLHF | TGTGCCAGCAGACCCGGGATACAGGATAATTCACCCCTCCACTTT
TRBJ1-2 | - | 15 | TRBV27 | - | CASTLQPGASGGYTF | TGTGCCAGCACCCTTCAACCGGGTGCTTCGGGAGGCTACACCTTC
TRBJ2-5 | - | 13 | TRBV27 | - | CASSRRRQETQYF | TGTGCCAGCAGCCGAAGACGCCAAGAGACCCAGTACTTC
TRBJ2-7 | - | 12 | TRBV12-3/TRBV12-4 | - | CASSLNVDEQYF | TGTGCCAGCAGTTTAAATGTGGACGAGCAGTACTTC
TRBJ2-5 | - | 13 | TRBV12-3/TRBV12-4 | - | CASNNWAQETQYF | TGTGCCAGCAACAATTGGGCTCAAGAGACCCAGTACTTC
TRBJ1-1 | - | 12 | TRBV12-3/TRBV12-4 | TRBD1 | CASSFTGQRAFF | TGTGCCAGCAGTTTCACGGGACAGCGGGCTTTCTTT
TRBJ2-1 | - | 13 | TRBV11-3 | - | CASSLEGPNEQFF | TGTGCCAGCAGCTTAGAAGGGCCTAATGAGCAGTTCTTC
TRBJ2-2 | - | 16 | TRBV9 | TRBD1 | CASSPPGQGMAGELFF | TGTGCCAGCAGCCCTCCGGGACAGGGGATGGCCGGGGAGCTGTTTTTT
TRBJ2-7 | - | 14 | TRBV6-5 | - | CASGAGQRSYEQYF | TGTGCCAGCGGGGCGGGACAGAGAAGCTACGAGCAGTACTTC
TRBJ2-1 | - | 15 | TRBV18 | TRBD2 | CASSPGLAGRNEQFF | TGTGCCAGCTCACCGGGGCTAGCGGGGCGCAATGAGCAGTTCTTC
TRBJ2-3 | - | 14 | TRBV10-3 | - | CAIKGGRSTDTQYF | TGTGCCATCAAAGGGGGACGCAGCACAGATACGCAGTATTTT
TRBJ2-6 | once | 17 | TRBV28 | TRBD1 | CASRPEQGTSGANVLTF | TGTGCCAGCAGGCCAGAACAGGGGACCTCTGGGGCCAACGTCCTGACTTTC
TRBJ2-5 | - | 14 | TRBV27 | - | CASSSVWGRETQYF | TGTGCCAGCAGCAGTGTCTGGGGACGAGAGACCCAGTACTTC
TRBJ2-2 | - | 15 | TRBV18 | - | CASSVDPANTGELFF | TGTGCCAGCTCAGTGGACCCTGCCAACACCGGGGAGCTGTTTTTT
TRBJ2-5 | - | 15 | TRBV5-1 | - | CASSLGQGGVETQYF | TGCGCCAGCAGCCTAGGACAGGGAGGGGTGGAGACCCAGTACTTC
TRBJ1-2 | - | 13 | TRBV7-2 | - | CASSLAANYGYTF | TGTGCCAGCAGCTTAGCAGCTAACTATGGCTACACCTTC
TRBJ2-2 | - | 16 | TRBV3-1/TRBV3-2 | TRBD2 | CASSSRGGRGTGELFF | TGTGCCAGCAGTTCCCGGGGGGGCCGAGGGACCGGGGAGCTGTTTTTT
TRBJ1-1 | - | 16 | TRBV27 | TRBD1 | CASSSTGGGLGTEAFF | TGTGCCAGCAGTTCCACAGGGGGCGGGTTGGGCACTGAAGCTTTCTTT
TRBJ1-2 | few | 14 | TRBV27 | TRBD1 | CASSDGAGGYGYTF | TGTGCCAGCAGTGACGGGGCAGGGGGCTATGGCTACACCTTC
TRBJ1-2 | - | 15 | TRBV7-2 | TRBD1 | CASSLDNRGDYGYTF | TGTGCCAGCAGCTTAGATAACAGGGGTGACTATGGCTACACCTTC
TRBJ2-6 | - | 20 | TRBV7-8 | TRBD1 | CASINLLVGQLSSGANVLTF | TGTGCCAGCATCAATCTACTAGTGGGACAGCTGTCCTCTGGGGCCAACGTCCTGACTTTC
TRBJ2-5 | - | 16 | TRBV4-1 | TRBD1 | CASSQDPGQGMYTQYF | TGCGCCAGCAGCCAAGATCCGGGACAGGGCATGTATACCCAGTACTTC
TRBJ2-5 | - | 16 | TRBV18 | - | CASSPIPGRRKETQYF | TGTGCCAGCTCACCAATACCAGGGCGAAGGAAAGAGACCCAGTACTTC
TRBJ2-7 | - | 11 | TRBV20-1 | - | CSARVLYEQYF | TGCAGTGCTAGAGTCCTCTACGAGCAGTACTTC
TRBJ2-2 | - | 15 | TRBV5-4 | - | CASSLLGANTGELFF | TGTGCCAGCAGCTTGTTAGGCGCGAACACCGGGGAGCTGTTTTTT
TRBJ2-4 | - | 15 | TRBV27 | - | CASSVGTSSKNIQYF | TGTGCCAGCAGTGTAGGAACTTCCAGCAAAAACATTCAGTACTTC
TRBJ2-5 | - | 13 | TRBV5-1 | - | CASSLAGYETQYF | TGCGCCAGCAGCTTGGCAGGGTACGAGACCCAGTACTTC
TRBJ2-3 | - | 14 | TRBV27 | - | CASSLGQRTGTQYF | TGTGCCAGCAGTTTAGGGCAGCGTACAGGTACGCAGTATTTT
TRBJ1-6 | - | 14 | TRBV4-3 | - | CASSQSRDDSPLHF | TGCGCCAGCAGCCAAAGCAGAGACGATTCACCCCTCCACTTT
TRBJ1-2 | - | 17 | TRBV7-8 | TRBD1 | CASSRRPGTGTDYGYTF | TGTGCCAGCAGCCGCCGTCCCGGGACAGGGACCGACTATGGCTACACCTTC
TRBJ1-2 | few | 13 | TRBV12-3/TRBV12-4 | - | CASSLLSARGYTF | TGTGCCAGCAGTTTGCTTTCCGCGCGTGGCTACACCTTC
TRBJ2-1 | - | 12 | TRBV27 | TRBD1 | CASSLPGGEQFF | TGTGCCAGCAGTCTCCCAGGGGGTGAGCAGTTCTTC
TRBJ2-7 | - | 16 | TRBV7-9 | - | CASSSHTSVTTYEQYF | TGTGCCAGCAGCTCCCACACGTCGGTCACCACCTACGAGCAGTACTTC
TRBJ2-1 | - | 15 | TRBV10-3 | TRBD2 | CAITSPGLNYNEQFF | TGTGCCATCACCTCGCCGGGACTAAACTACAATGAGCAGTTCTTC
TRBJ1-2 | - | 17 | TRBV10-3 | - | CAISDHGDSPLTYGYTF | TGTGCCATCAGTGACCACGGGGACTCTCCGTTAACTTATGGCTACACCTTC
TRBJ2-7 | - | 12 | TRBV7-6 | - | CASSQDGYEQYF | TGTGCCAGCAGCCAGGACGGCTACGAGCAGTACTTC
TRBJ1-1 | once | 15 | TRBV7-6 | - | CASSFGGLMNTEAFF | TGTGCCAGCAGCTTCGGAGGGTTGATGAACACTGAAGCTTTCTTT
TRBJ2-5 | - | 14 | TRBV7-2 | - | CASSPRLAGETQYF | TGTGCCAGCAGCCCTCGGTTGGCGGGGGAGACCCAGTACTTC
TRBJ1-1 | - | 13 | TRBV5-6 | - | CASSWGANTEAFF | TGTGCCAGCAGCTGGGGAGCGAACACTGAAGCTTTCTTT
TRBJ2-5 | - | 18 | TRBV28 | TRBD1 | CASSPQQFRGRGRETQYF | TGTGCCAGCAGCCCCCAACAGTTTCGGGGCAGGGGGCGGGAGACCCAGTACTTC
TRBJ2-7 | - | 15 | TRBV6-5 | - | CASSPGGPGSYEQYF | TGTGCCAGCAGTCCCGGGGGGCCCGGGTCCTACGAGCAGTACTTC
TRBJ1-2 | - | 18 | TRBV18 | TRBD1 | CASSPIFSGTAANYGYTF | TGTGCCAGCTCACCGATCTTTTCCGGGACAGCAGCTAACTATGGCTACACCTTC
TRBJ1-1 | - | 14 | TRBV3-1/TRBV3-2 | - | CASSQRALDTEAFF | TGTGCCAGCAGCCAGAGAGCCCTCGACACTGAAGCTTTCTTT
TRBJ2-7 | - | 13 | TRBV19 | TRBD1 | CASSSQQGGEQYF | TGTGCCAGTAGCTCCCAACAGGGGGGCGAGCAGTACTTC
TRBJ1-2 | - | 12 | TRBV12-3/TRBV12-4 | TRBD1 | CASSPTGYGYTF | TGTGCCAGCAGCCCGACAGGGTATGGCTACACCTTC
TRBJ1-4 | - | 14 | TRBV5-1 | - | CASSAEGYNEKLFF | TGCGCCAGCAGCGCGGAAGGTTATAATGAAAAACTGTTTTTT
TRBJ2-1 | - | 15 | TRBV9 | TRBD1 | CASSVYGTGDNEQFF | TGTGCCAGCAGCGTATACGGGACAGGGGACAATGAGCAGTTCTTC
TRBJ2-2 | - | 13 | TRBV7-3 | TRBD2 | CASSGGGGGELFF | TGTGCCAGCAGCGGCGGGGGAGGCGGGGAGCTGTTTTTT
TRBJ1-1 | - | 15 | TRBV5-1 | - | CASSLEGRGNTEAFF | TGCGCCAGCAGCTTGGAGGGCAGGGGTAACACTGAAGCTTTCTTT
TRBJ2-1 | - | 11 | TRBV5-1 | - | CASSLDNEQFF | TGCGCCAGCAGCCTCGACAATGAGCAGTTCTTC
TRBJ1-5 | - | 16 | TRBV4-1 | TRBD1 | CASSQDGQGGYQPQHF | TGCGCCAGCAGCCAAGACGGACAGGGGGGATATCAGCCCCAGCATTTT
TRBJ1-6 | once | 14 | TRBV6-5 | - | CASSFGTINSPLHF | TGTGCCAGCAGTTTCGGGACGATTAATTCACCCCTCCACTTT
TRBJ2-7 | - | 15 | TRBV10-2 | TRBD1 | CASSEFNRGSYEQYF | TGCGCCAGCAGTGAGTTTAACAGGGGATCCTACGAGCAGTACTTC